The next 22 T cell receptor beta chains were all read from a single sample in a study of T cells in Graves' hyperthyroidism and ophthalmopathy (dated by TCRdb to the late 2010s). Receptor amplification or capture employed multiplex PCR. The sequencer listed for this sample is Illumina HiSeq 2000. TCR beta CDR3 regions were amplified from RNA transcripts. The first round of RT-PCR for the TCR CDR3 was performed with the HTBI primer set and the Qiagen OneStep RT-PCR kit. TCRdb handled the public reads itself, with Q25 trimming in fastp and clone calling in MiXCR, and kept productive beta chains. When rows share a CDR3 protein, they turn into one entry using the most common DNA and genes. This sample gives around 340,000 distinct CDR3 sequences in total; about 15% of them show up just once. The ten biggest clones cover more than 30% of the sample. Sequenced sample: blood. The receptors stem from a woman aged 25 to 45 with Graves' hyperthyroidism that later progressed to Graves' ophthalmopathy.

The chain links TRBV20-1 to TRBJ1-2; D might be TRBD1 (5 bases). There are 15 residues in the CDR3. Per germline, CDR1 DFQATT and CDR2 SNEGSKA (reference sequence). V lost 0 bases and J lost 4, with 15 bases in between. The CDR3 is CSARDLGRAVYGYTF. CDR3 sequence (DNA): TGCAGTGCTAGAGATCTGGGCAGGGCGGTCTATGGCTACACCTTC.

This chain uses TRBV19 with TRBJ1-5; 7 bases fit TRBD1. CDR1 and CDR2 from the germline V gene are LNHDA and SQIVND (reference sequence). V lost 5 bases, J lost 5 bases, and 12 bases stayed unmatched. The CDR3 runs 16 residues. The CDR3, as DNA: TGTGCCAGTAGTCTACCACAGGGGCTGAGGGATCAGCCCCAGCATTTT. This sequence encodes CASSLPQGLRDQPQHF.

The chain employs TRBV20-1 and TRBJ1-4; no clear D. This CDR3 contains 11 residues. Trimming removed 5 bases at V and 8 bases at J, with 9 bases between. Per the germline V gene, CDR1 is DFQATT and CDR2 is SNEGSKA (reference sequence). The CDR3: CSAQAVEKLFF. The CDR3 DNA follows: TGCAGTGCTCAAGCCGTGGAAAAACTGTTTTTT.

This clonotype was found many times. One junction end disagrees with the germline gene, perhaps due to a read error. CDR3 in amino acids: CSVEEDRGRYEQYF. CDR3 bases: TGCAGCGTGGAAGAGGACAGGGGGCGTTACGAGCAGTACTTC. The genes are TRBV29-1 and TRBJ2-7; 11 bases align to TRBD1. Germline-derived CDR1 and CDR2 are SQVTM and ANQGSEA. The CDR3 totals 14 residues.

In its sample, this clonotype was seen many times. This chain connects TRBV20-1 to TRBJ2-7, with TRBD2 as a possible D gene (6 bases). Germline V gene data show CDR1 as DFQATT and CDR2 as SNEGSKA (reference sequence). V lost 1 base and J 0 bases, leaving 16 bases between the germline ends. This CDR3 contains 16 residues. The CDR3 nucleotides are TGCAGTGCTAGAGTGGGAGGCACCTACCCCTCCTACGAGCAGTACTTC. It yields the protein CSARVGGTYPSYEQYF.

This clonotype was observed at least ten times. V and J are TRBV2 and TRBJ1-6, with no clear D. The CDR3 is made up of 13 amino acids. Trimming left V 3 bases short and J 7 bases short, with 7 bases between. Germline V gene lookup returns CDR1 SNHLY and CDR2 FYNNEI. The CDR3 region has the DNA TGTGCCAGCAGTGATAGTATGAATTCACCCCTCCACTTT. Protein: CASSDSMNSPLHF.

This clonotype appeared many times. CDR3: CASSFQRGAKETQYF. The CDR3 coding sequence is TGTGCCAGCAGTTTCCAGCGGGGGGCTAAGGAGACCCAGTACTTC. V gene TRBV12-3 or TRBV12-4 combines with J gene TRBJ2-5; TRBD2 aligns across 9 bases. This CDR3 is built from 15 residues. V was clipped by 3 bases and J by 5 bases; unmatched bases: 7.

This clonotype was detected many times. V usage is TRBV25-1 and J usage is TRBJ1-2; 8 bases map to TRBD1. V shed 5 bases, J shed 5 bases, and the junction held 10 bases outside the gene matches. Germline V gives CDR1 MGHDK, CDR2 SYGVNS. This CDR3 region has 15 residues. The CDR3 region has the DNA TGTGCCAGCAGTAGTGACAGGGGACCATCGTATGGCTACACCTTC. Protein: CASSSDRGPSYGYTF.

The table lists this clonotype with a few counts. The genes are TRBV20-1 and TRBJ1-3, with a weak D call TRBD1 (5 bases). Trimming stripped 6 bases from V and 3 bases from J, with 15 bases between. The CDR3 consists of 14 residues. The germline V gene has CDR1 DFQATT and CDR2 SNEGSKA (reference sequence). The CDR3 loop is CSALGVMGGNTIYF. CDR3 DNA sequence: TGCAGTGCCTTGGGGGTAATGGGTGGAAACACCATATATTTT.

Ten or more counts support this clonotype. The chain combines TRBV18 with TRBJ1-2, with D maybe TRBD1 (5 bases). Germline V gene data show CDR1 as KGHSH and CDR2 as LQKENI. The CDR3 spans 13 residues. Trimming cost V 8 bases and J 4 bases, with 14 bases left between them. CDR3 protein: CASSPAGGYGYTF. CDR3 coding DNA: TGTGCCAGCAGTCCCGCCGGGGGCTATGGCTACACCTTC.

This clonotype was counted many times. The chain links TRBV12-3 or TRBV12-4 to TRBJ2-5; no clear D. The CDR3 has 12 amino acids. V shed 3 bases and J shed 0 bases, with 2 bases lying between them. DNA of the CDR3: TGTGCCAGCAGTTTTAACCAAGAGACCCAGTACTTC. Residues: CASSFNQETQYF.

The chain joins TRBV2 to TRBJ2-3, with TRBD2 matching 14 bases. The CDR3 contains 17 residues. The trim removed 3 bases at V and 1 base at J, leaving 3 bases unmatched. Germline V gene lookup returns CDR1 SNHLY and CDR2 FYNNEI. The CDR3: CASSEPGLAGGTDTQYF. As DNA, the CDR3 is TGTGCCAGCAGTGAGCCGGGACTAGCGGGGGGCACAGATACGCAGTATTTT. The variable domain in full, completed from reference TRBV2 and TRBJ2-3, reads EPEVTQTPSHQVTQMGQEVILRCVPISNHLYFYWYRQILGQKVEFLVSFYNNEISEKSEIFDDQFSVERPDGSNFTLKIRSTKLEDSAMYFCASSEPGLAGGTDTQYFGPGTRLTVL.

In its sample, this clonotype was seen a few times. CDR3 in amino acids: CATSTGVEQYF. DNA of the CDR3: TGTGCCACCAGCACAGGAGTCGAGCAGTACTTC. V gene TRBV25-1 combines with J gene TRBJ2-7; D is perhaps TRBD1 (5 bases). Germline V gene lookup returns CDR1 MGHDK and CDR2 SYGVNS. This CDR3 comprises 11 residues. V lost 10 bases and J 6 bases, leaving 13 bases between the germline ends.

This clonotype came up many times. This chain's CDR3 is CAISGEGGSYGYTF. CDR3 DNA sequence: TGTGCCATCAGTGGCGAGGGCGGTTCCTATGGCTACACCTTC. The chain combines TRBV10-3 with TRBJ1-2, with D uncertain. CDR1 and CDR2 (germline): ENHRY, SYGVKD. The V end was cut by 4 bases, the J end by 4 bases, with 13 bases between. This CDR3 region has 14 residues.

This chain connects TRBV7-2 to TRBJ2-5, with a tentative D call TRBD1 (6 bases). Trimming took off 2 bases at V and 2 bases at J, with 12 bases between the two ends. This CDR3 is 15 amino acids long. Germline CDR1 reads SGHTA; CDR2 reads FQGNSA. In nucleotides, the CDR3 is TGTGCCAGCAGCTTACTGTGGGGACAACAAGAGACCCAGTACTTC. Its protein product is CASSLLWGQQETQYF. Drawing the rest from reference TRBV7-2 and TRBJ2-5, the complete variable domain is GAGVSQSPSNKVTEKGKDVELRCDPISGHTALYWYRQSLGQGLEFLIYFQGNSAPDKSGLPSDRFSAERTGGSVSTLTIQRTQQEDSAVYLCASSLLWGQQETQYFGPGTRLLVL.

On this clonotype: A much larger clone sits a single nucleotide away, making a read error possible. V gene TRBV30 combines with J gene TRBJ2-3; a weak D match, TRBD1 (5 bases). The J call is uncertain, as TRBJ1-5 better fits the DNA end. This CDR3 contains 15 residues. Germline CDR1 GTSNPN, CDR2 SVGIG (reference sequence). CDR3 nucleotides: TGTGCCTGGAGCGAAAGCGGGGGTTACACAGATACGCAGCATTTT. This sequence encodes CAWSESGGYTDTQHF.

Regarding this clonotype: This likely came from a read error, as a far larger clone is one base away. The rearrangement links TRBV5-7 to TRBJ2-2; possibly TRBD1 for D (6 bases). TRBV5-7 is placed among ORFs of uncertain function. This CDR3 contains 13 residues. CDR3 region: CASSLAGAGELYF. In DNA form, the CDR3 reads TGTGCCAGCAGCTTGGCAGGGGCCGGGGAGCTGTATTTT.

This clonotype was seen ten or more times. The chain combines TRBV24-1 with TRBJ2-3, with D possibly TRBD2 on 5 matching bases. Looked up from germline, CDR1 is KGHDR and CDR2 is SFDVKD. The V end was cut by 3 bases, the J end by 1 base, with 16 bases between. The CDR3 loop spans 17 amino acids. The CDR3 DNA reads as TGTGCCACCAGTGATCAACTACTAGGGAGAGGCACAGATACGCAGTATTTT. The encoded protein is CATSDQLLGRGTDTQYF.

This chain joins TRBV5-1 and TRBJ2-3; D is perhaps TRBD2 (6 bases). The CDR3 has 15 residues. V lost 4 bases and J lost 2, with 14 bases in between. Germline CDR1 reads SGHRS; CDR2 reads YFSETQ. The CDR3 DNA follows: TGCGCCAGCAGCCTGGGTACTAGCCCCACAGATACGCAGTATTTT. Its translation: CASSLGTSPTDTQYF.

This chain joins TRBV5-1 and TRBJ2-5; 7 bases map to TRBD2. The germline CDR1 and CDR2 sequences are SGHRS and YFSETQ. The CDR3 consists of 18 residues. V was clipped by 3 bases and J by 1 base; unmatched bases: 15. The CDR3 is CASSSASGNRIGQETQYF. In DNA, the CDR3 is TGCGCCAGCAGCTCGGCTAGCGGTAATAGAATCGGCCAAGAGACCCAGTACTTC.

V and J are TRBV11-2 and TRBJ2-3; the match to TRBD1 covers 10 bases. With V trimmed by 5 bases and J by 7 bases, 9 bases remained unmatched. The V gene's germline CDR1 is SGHAT and CDR2 FQNNGV. The CDR3 is 15 residues long. The chain's CDR3 is CASSPRDRGLNTQYF. The CDR3 bases are TGTGCCAGCAGCCCCCGGGACAGGGGACTAAATACGCAGTATTTT. Full variable domain (missing parts from reference TRBV11-2 and TRBJ2-3): EAGVAQSPRYKIIEKRQSVAFWCNPISGHATLYWYQQILGQGPKLLIQFQNNGVVDDSQLPKDRFSAERLKGVDSTLKIQPAKLEDSAVYLCASSPRDRGLNTQYFGPGTRLTVL.

This clonotype has more than one count but fewer than ten. This chain joins TRBV10-3 and TRBJ2-3, with 9 positions matching TRBD1. CDR1 is ENHRY, CDR2 SYGVKD, per germline. This CDR3 region has 14 residues. Germline trimming cut 7 bases from V and 1 base from J; bases unmatched to any gene: 3. CDR3 loop: CAINRDRGTDTQYF. CDR3 DNA: TGTGCCATCAACCGGGACAGGGGCACAGATACGCAGTATTTT.